Listed here is a single T cell receptor (beta chain). Germline V lookup: CDR1 LNHDA, CDR2 SQIVND (reference sequence). CDR3 size: 12 residues. V lost 10 bases, J lost 0 bases, and 10 bases lay in between. The protocol was immunoSEQ multiplex PCR, while the TCRdb copy is restricted to in-frame clones and leaves out a portion. The top ten hold about 7.5% of the sample, which has approximately 150,000 clones, 81% seen once. The sample is drawn from a study of blood T cell repertoires in COVID-19. Study at large: Samples of COVID-19 (acute and convalescent) were obtained from the United States, Italy and Spain.

This sequence joins TRBV19 and TRBJ2-7; a possible D gene is TRBD2 (5 bases). This clonotype originated in a human donor in a cohort sampled during active COVID-19. Sequencing was done on a sample of peripheral blood. This CDR3 is CATEGNSYEQYF. DNA for the CDR3: TGTGCCACTGAGGGCAACTCCTACGAGCAGTACTTC.